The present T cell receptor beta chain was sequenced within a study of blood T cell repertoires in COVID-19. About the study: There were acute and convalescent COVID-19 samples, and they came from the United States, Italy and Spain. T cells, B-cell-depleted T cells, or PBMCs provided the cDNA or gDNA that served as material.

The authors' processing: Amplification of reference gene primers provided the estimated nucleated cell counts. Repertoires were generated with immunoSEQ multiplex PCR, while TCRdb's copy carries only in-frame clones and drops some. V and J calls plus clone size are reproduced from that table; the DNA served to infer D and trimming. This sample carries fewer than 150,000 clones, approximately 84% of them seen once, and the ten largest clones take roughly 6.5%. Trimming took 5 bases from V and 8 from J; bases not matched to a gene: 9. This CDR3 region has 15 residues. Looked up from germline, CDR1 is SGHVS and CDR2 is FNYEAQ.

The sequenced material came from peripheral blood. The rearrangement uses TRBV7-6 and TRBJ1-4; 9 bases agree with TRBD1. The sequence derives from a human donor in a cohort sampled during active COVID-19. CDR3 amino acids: CASSGRTGVWEKLFF. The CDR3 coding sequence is TGTGCCAGCAGCGGTCGGACAGGGGTGTGGGAAAAACTGTTTTTT.